The T cell receptor beta chain under discussion was sequenced for a study of blood T cell repertoires in COVID-19. Authors' data handling: Reference gene primer amplification gave estimated nucleated cell counts. TCRdb's table, derived via immunoSEQ multiplex PCR, lists solely in-frame clones and lacks some. V, J and clone size are those of that table, while D and trimming were read from the DNA. The table has under 85,000 clones, roughly 86% seen once. V shed 6 bases and J shed 0 bases, with 12 bases lying between them. Looked up from germline, CDR1 is MNHEY and CDR2 is SVGAGI. The CDR3 loop spans 15 amino acids.

Sequencing was carried out using peripheral blood. The TCR comes from a human donor in a cohort sampled during active COVID-19. V usage is TRBV6-5 and J usage is TRBJ2-1, with D hard to call. CDR3 DNA sequence: TGTGCCAGCAGGTCTACCCCGAGCTCCTACAATGAGCAGTTCTTC. Translation gives CASRSTPSSYNEQFF.